This is a list of T cell receptor beta chains from one sample in a study of OX40 agonist ivuxolimab in advanced cancers. Some clones are missing from TCRdb's copy, which holds only in-frame ones; the method was immunoSEQ multiplex PCR. The table has about 90,000 clones, roughly 91% seen once. The sequencing here drew on CD4+ or CD8+ T cells sorted from blood, taken in a trial of the OX40 agonist ivuxolimab. These receptors were collected from an adult with an advanced solid tumor such as melanoma, head and neck, liver or kidney cancer. Both conserved end residues are part of each CDR3. The D gene is left open where the match is weak. Only part of the rows carry a size: once, few, many, or a class if the clone is expanded.

CDR3	DNA	J	D	V	size
CAWSLAVNYEQYF	TGTGCCTGGAGTCTAGCGGTGAACTACGAGCAGTACTTC	TRBJ2-7	TRBD2	TRBV30	NA
CASSYFQGAGEQYF	TGTGCCAGCAGTTACTTTCAGGGGGCTGGCGAGCAGTACTTC	TRBJ2-7	TRBD1	TRBV6-6	NA
CASSLETEQYF	TGTGCCAGCAGCTTAGAGACAGAGCAGTACTTC	TRBJ2-7	NA	TRBV7-9	few
CATSRGFAAQTNYGYTF	TGTGCCACCAGCAGAGGGTTCGCAGCCCAAACTAACTATGGCTACACCTTC	TRBJ1-2	NA	TRBV15	NA
CASTWGSEQYF	TGTGCCAGCACTTGGGGGAGCGAGCAGTACTTC	TRBJ2-7	NA	TRBV2	NA
CASSQAWRPLGHEQFF	TGTGCCAGCAGCCAAGCGTGGCGACCCTTAGGCCATGAGCAGTTCTTC	TRBJ2-1	NA	TRBV14	NA
CASSFRTSGSSNEQFF	TGTGCCAGCAGCTTCCGGACTAGCGGGAGTTCCAATGAGCAGTTCTTC	TRBJ2-1	TRBD2	TRBV11-2	once
CASSSQKNTEAFF	TGTGCCAGCTCATCGCAGAAGAACACTGAAGCTTTCTTT	TRBJ1-1	NA	TRBV18	NA
CASSRQGSNTGELFF	TGTGCCAGCAGTCGACAGGGATCGAACACCGGGGAGCTGTTTTTT	TRBJ2-2	TRBD1	TRBV6-5	NA
CASRRDRAGEQYF	TGTGCCAGCAGACGGGACAGGGCCGGCGAGCAGTACTTC	TRBJ2-7	TRBD1	TRBV2	NA
CASTAGLQETQYF	TGTGCCAGTACAGCCGGTCTCCAAGAGACCCAGTACTTC	TRBJ2-5	NA	TRBV19	NA
CASRPDRGLSGELFF	TGTGCCAGCCGCCCCGACAGGGGGCTCTCCGGGGAGCTGTTTTTT	TRBJ2-2	TRBD1	TRBV5-4	NA
CASSLGQQGLTNEKLFF	TGTGCCAGCAGTCTCGGACAGCAGGGTCTTACTAATGAAAAACTGTTTTTT	TRBJ1-4	NA	TRBV28	NA
CSGTRAGGGAQYF	TGCAGCGGGACCCGGGCCGGCGGCGGCGCGCAGTATTTT	TRBJ2-3	NA	TRBV29-1	once
CASSQVTSGGYEQYF	TGTGCCAGCAGCCAAGTGACTAGCGGGGGGTACGAGCAGTACTTC	TRBJ2-7	TRBD2	TRBV4-2	NA
CASSLAGVNTDTQYF	TGTGCCAGCAGCTTAGCAGGGGTCAACACAGATACGCAGTATTTT	TRBJ2-3	NA	TRBV7-9	NA
CASNPDRGSEQYF	TGTGCCAGTAATCCGGACAGAGGAAGCGAGCAGTACTTC	TRBJ2-7	NA	TRBV19	once
CASSPFEEETQYF	TGTGCCAGCTCACCCTTCGAGGAAGAGACCCAGTACTTC	TRBJ2-5	NA	TRBV18	NA
CASRDRAGAEAFF	TGCGCCAGCAGAGACAGGGCCGGGGCTGAAGCTTTCTTT	TRBJ1-1	TRBD1	TRBV5-1	NA
CASSLTGGDTQYF	TGTGCCAGCAGCCTGACAGGGGGGGATACGCAGTATTTT	TRBJ2-3	TRBD1	TRBV6-5	NA
CASSSALATGELFF	TGTGCCAGCAGTTCGGCACTGGCCACCGGGGAGCTGTTTTTT	TRBJ2-2	NA	TRBV27	NA
CASSLVRSAYNEQFF	TGTGCCAGCAGCTTAGTAAGGTCAGCTTACAATGAGCAGTTCTTC	TRBJ2-1	NA	TRBV7-2	NA
CASSPRTGGKETQYF	TGTGCCAGCAGCCCAAGGACAGGGGGCAAAGAGACCCAGTACTTC	TRBJ2-5	TRBD1	TRBV7-9	NA
CASSLGQGNHEQYF	TGTGCCAGCAGCCTCGGACAGGGCAACCACGAGCAGTACTTC	TRBJ2-7	TRBD1	TRBV9	NA
CASRPGGSTGELFF	TGTGCCAGCAGGCCGGGAGGGAGTACCGGGGAGCTGTTTTTT	TRBJ2-2	TRBD2	TRBV28	NA
CASSLVADTQYF	TGTGCCAGCAGCTTGGTGGCAGATACGCAGTATTTT	TRBJ2-3	NA	TRBV5-4	few
CASVPPGPRNEKLFF	TGTGCCAGTGTTCCCCCAGGGCCGCGAAATGAAAAACTGTTTTTT	TRBJ1-4	NA	TRBV19	NA
CASSQITTTGGNYNEQFF	TGCGCCAGCAGCCAAATTACAACAACAGGGGGCAACTACAATGAGCAGTTCTTC	TRBJ2-1	TRBD1	TRBV4-1	NA
CASSRDGYEQYF	TGTGCCAGCAGTCGGGACGGCTACGAGCAGTACTTC	TRBJ2-7	NA	TRBV6-5	few
CASSRTGSNQPQHF	TGTGCCAGCAGCCGAACAGGGAGCAATCAGCCCCAGCATTTT	TRBJ1-5	NA	TRBV7-2	NA
CASPRLAGGEIEQFF	TGTGCCAGCCCGAGACTAGCGGGAGGAGAAATTGAGCAGTTCTTC	TRBJ2-1	TRBD2	TRBV7-9	NA
CASSPRLAGEQYF	TGTGCCAGCAGCCCACGACTAGCGGGCGAGCAGTACTTC	TRBJ2-7	TRBD2	TRBV7-9	few
CASSLQDVPYEQYF	TGTGCCAGCTCACTGCAGGACGTACCCTACGAGCAGTACTTC	TRBJ2-7	NA	TRBV18	once
CASSSLNGYTF	TGTGCCAGCAGCTCGTTGAATGGCTACACCTTC	TRBJ1-2	NA	TRBV5-4	NA
CASSPGTAGELFF	TGTGCCAGCAGCCCTGGAACCGCCGGGGAGCTGTTTTTT	TRBJ2-2	NA	TRBV7-8	NA
CASKQRVTSGRWIEQFF	TGTGCCAGCAAACAGCGGGTAACTAGCGGGAGATGGATTGAGCAGTTCTTC	TRBJ2-1	TRBD2	TRBV7-2	NA
CASSQVRTSKQYF	TGTGCCAGCAGCCAAGTGAGGACTAGCAAGCAGTACTTC	TRBJ2-7	TRBD2	TRBV5-8	NA
CASSRQTSGFTQYF	TGTGCCAGCAGCCGTCAGACTAGCGGGTTTACGCAGTATTTT	TRBJ2-3	TRBD2	TRBV7-2	NA
CSGSSSYEQYF	TGCAGCGGGAGCAGTTCCTACGAGCAGTACTTC	TRBJ2-7	NA	TRBV20-1	NA
CASSVDLWGQKNYGYTF	TGTGCCAGCAGTGTTGATTTATGGGGACAGAAAAACTATGGCTACACCTTC	TRBJ1-2	TRBD1	TRBV2	NA
CACRPSGLAGVSSYEQYF	TGTGCCTGCCGGCCATCGGGGCTAGCGGGAGTATCAAGCTACGAGCAGTACTTC	TRBJ2-7	TRBD2	TRBV5-4	NA
CASSLWAGAQNEKLFF	TGTGCCAGCAGTTTGTGGGCGGGGGCCCAAAATGAAAAACTGTTTTTT	TRBJ1-4	NA	TRBV28	NA
CASSRGRGGDGYTF	TGTGCCAGCTCACGAGGTCGAGGAGGGGATGGCTACACCTTC	TRBJ1-2	NA	TRBV18	few
CASSDFGQPQHF	TGTGCCAGCAGCGACTTTGGGCAGCCCCAGCATTTT	TRBJ1-5	NA	TRBV5-4	NA
CASSPRRAGANVLTF	TGTGCCAGCAGTCCACGCAGGGCTGGGGCCAACGTCCTGACTTTC	TRBJ2-6	NA	TRBV5-5	NA
CASRIFGTGTDNYGYTF	TGTGCCAGCAGGATATTTGGCACCGGGACAGATAACTATGGCTACACCTTC	TRBJ1-2	TRBD1	TRBV27	NA
CASSRTGGSYEQYF	TGTGCCAGCAGCCGGACAGGGGGAAGTTACGAGCAGTACTTC	TRBJ2-7	TRBD1	TRBV9	NA
CASSTPWTASGANVLTF	TGTGCCAGTAGTACCCCCTGGACAGCCTCTGGGGCCAACGTCCTGACTTTC	TRBJ2-6	NA	TRBV19	NA
CASSLAGGPVNEQFF	TGTGCCAGCAGCTTAGCGGGAGGGCCAGTCAATGAGCAGTTCTTC	TRBJ2-1	TRBD2	TRBV28	NA
CASGTGGETQYF	TGTGCCAGCGGAACAGGGGGTGAGACCCAGTACTTC	TRBJ2-5	TRBD1	TRBV6-5	NA
CASSLGAGRAYNEQFF	TGTGCCAGCAGCTTAGGGGCCGGGAGGGCCTACAATGAGCAGTTCTTC	TRBJ2-1	TRBD2	TRBV7-9	NA
CASSLAGLAANTGELFF	TGTGCCAGCAGCTTGGCCGGACTAGCGGCGAACACCGGGGAGCTGTTTTTT	TRBJ2-2	TRBD2	TRBV7-9	NA
CASSLGWTGPNTGELFF	TGTGCCAGCAGCTTAGGGTGGACAGGGCCGAACACCGGGGAGCTGTTTTTT	TRBJ2-2	TRBD1	TRBV7-3	NA
CASSQAAGVGETQYF	TGTGCCAGCAGCCAAGCGGCGGGAGTGGGAGAGACCCAGTACTTC	TRBJ2-5	TRBD2	TRBV4-2	NA
CASSLDYYGYTF	TGTGCCAGCAGCTTGGACTACTATGGCTACACCTTC	TRBJ1-2	NA	TRBV5-6	few
CASRANQPQHF	TGTGCCAGCAGGGCAAATCAGCCCCAGCATTTT	TRBJ1-5	NA	TRBV6-1	NA
CASSLGGVNTEAFF	TGTGCCAGCAGCTTAGGTGGGGTGAACACTGAAGCTTTCTTT	TRBJ1-1	NA	TRBV7-2	NA
CASSGDYPTGELFF	TGTGCCAGCAGCGGGGACTATCCAACCGGGGAGCTGTTTTTT	TRBJ2-2	TRBD2	TRBV2	NA
CASRPPWGIQETQYF	TGTGCCAGCAGGCCCCCCTGGGGTATACAAGAGACCCAGTACTTC	TRBJ2-5	NA	TRBV28	NA
CASSQLGNTGELFF	TGTGCCAGCAGCCAACTAGGAAACACCGGGGAGCTGTTTTTT	TRBJ2-2	NA	TRBV7-9	NA